Listed below are T cell receptor beta chains from one sample, sequenced in a study of CD8 T cells in ankylosing spondylitis. TCRdb recomputed calls from the 5' RACE reads with MiXCR, one row per CDR3 protein. The sample records 750,000 to 850,000 distinct CDR3 sequences, 12% being singletons. The sequencing input was blood, either unsorted or a sorted T cell fraction (not recorded which). These receptors all stem from a male donor with ankylosing spondylitis. CDR3s leave out the opening cysteine and the closing phenylalanine or tryptophan.

>TRBJ2-1|TRBV5-1
ASSLGQGDEQF
>TRBJ2-7|TRBV2
ASSDWGNWAAGGEQY
>TRBJ2-7|TRBV6-5
ASSWDSKYEQY
>TRBJ1-4|TRBV5-8
ASTRTRWGNEKLF
>TRBJ2-7|TRBV2
ASNVIQGEQY
>TRBJ2-1|TRBV4-3
ASSQDGQPTGNEQF
>TRBJ2-2|TRBV20-1
SAIQGAGTGELF
>TRBJ2-1|TRBV4-2
ASSQQAGVEQF
>TRBJ2-7|TRBV5-1
ASSLAQGVNEQY
>TRBJ2-7|TRBV4-2
ASSQRETPSYEQY